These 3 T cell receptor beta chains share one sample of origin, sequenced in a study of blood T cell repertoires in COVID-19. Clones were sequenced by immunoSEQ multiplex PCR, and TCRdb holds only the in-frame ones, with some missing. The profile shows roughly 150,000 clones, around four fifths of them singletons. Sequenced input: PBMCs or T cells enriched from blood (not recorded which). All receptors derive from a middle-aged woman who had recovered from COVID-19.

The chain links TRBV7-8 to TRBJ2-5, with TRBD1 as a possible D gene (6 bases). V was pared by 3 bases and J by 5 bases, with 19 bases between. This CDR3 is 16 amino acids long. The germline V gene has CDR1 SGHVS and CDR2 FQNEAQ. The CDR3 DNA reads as TGTGCCAGCAGCTTTCTAGGCCAGGGGATCCGGGAGACCCAGTACTTC. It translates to CASSFLGQGIRETQYF.

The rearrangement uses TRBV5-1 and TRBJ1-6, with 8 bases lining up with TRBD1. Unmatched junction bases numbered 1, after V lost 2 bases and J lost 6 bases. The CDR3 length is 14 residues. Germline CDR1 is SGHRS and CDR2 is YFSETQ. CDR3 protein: CASSFGQGNSPLHF. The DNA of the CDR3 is TGCGCCAGCAGCTTCGGACAGGGTAATTCACCCCTCCACTTT. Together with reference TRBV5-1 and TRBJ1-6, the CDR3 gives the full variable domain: KAGVTQTPRYLIKTRGQQVTLSCSPISGHRSVSWYQQTPGQGLQFLFEYFSETQRNKGNFPGRFSGRQFSNSRSEMNVSTLELGDSALYLCASSFGQGNSPLHFGNGTRLTVT.

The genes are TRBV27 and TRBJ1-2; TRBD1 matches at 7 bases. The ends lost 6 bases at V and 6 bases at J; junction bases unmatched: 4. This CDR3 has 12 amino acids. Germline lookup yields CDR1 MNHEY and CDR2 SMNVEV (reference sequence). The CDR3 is CASSPTGNGYTF. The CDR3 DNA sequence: TGTGCCAGCAGCCCGACAGGGAATGGCTACACCTTC.